The 23 T cell receptor beta chains below all came from one sample that was sequenced in a study of early T cells in non-severe SARS-CoV-2 infection. TCRdb reprocessed the 5' RACE reads via MiXCR and lists one record per CDR3 protein. The data contain tens of thousands of distinct CDR3 sequences, roughly 5% of them seen just once; the ten biggest clones take up 6.6%. Sequenced input: whole blood. These receptors came from an adult who was a healthcare worker with PCR-confirmed SARS-CoV-2 infection or an uninfected control (not recorded which).

This clonotype was seen a handful of times. The J gene is TRBJ2-1, the V gene TRBV5-1; 15 nucleotides align to TRBD2. Losses at the gene ends were 0 bases for V and 0 bases for J; bases not matched to a gene: 7. This CDR3 is built from 20 residues. The germline gives CDR1 SGHRS, CDR2 YFSETQ. CDR3 amino acids: CASSLAGTSGRRSSYNEQFF. CDR3 coding DNA: TGCGCCAGCAGCTTGGCCGGGACTAGCGGGAGGCGGAGCTCCTACAATGAGCAGTTCTTC. Using reference TRBV5-1 and TRBJ2-1 for the parts outside the CDR3, the full variable domain is KAGVTQTPRYLIKTRGQQVTLSCSPISGHRSVSWYQQTPGQGLQFLFEYFSETQRNKGNFPGRFSGRQFSNSRSEMNVSTLELGDSALYLCASSLAGTSGRRSSYNEQFFGPGTRLTVL.

This clonotype has only a few counts. V gene TRBV15 combines with J gene TRBJ1-3; unclear D gene. The CDR3 spans 16 residues. Trimming took off 1 base at V and 2 bases at J, with 12 bases between the two ends. Germline CDR1 reads LNHNV; CDR2 reads YYDKDF (reference sequence). The CDR3 sequence: CATSRATEGTGNTIYF. The DNA of the CDR3 is TGTGCCACCAGCAGAGCCACCGAAGGGACTGGAAACACCATATATTTT.

The J gene is TRBJ1-6, the V gene TRBV4-1; D is unresolved. This CDR3 is built from 16 residues. CDR1 is MGHRA, CDR2 YSYEKL, per germline. V dropped 1 base and J dropped 10 bases, with 17 bases sitting between them. The DNA for the CDR3 is TGCGCCAGCAGCCAAGCGGCCCAGATATTAGGGTCACCCCTCCACTTT. It is translated as CASSQAAQILGSPLHF.

The chain uses TRBV18 and TRBJ1-1; 8 nucleotides align to TRBD1. Germline V gives CDR1 KGHSH, CDR2 LQKENI. The CDR3 length is 16 residues. J lost 0 bases, V lost 3 bases, and 6 bases had no gene match. The CDR3 here is CASSPMKTGVNTEAFF. The DNA of the CDR3 is TGTGCCAGCTCACCGATGAAGACAGGGGTGAACACTGAAGCTTTCTTT.

This clonotype showed up just a few times. This chain links TRBV4-2 with TRBJ1-1; D may be TRBD1 (5 bases). Per the germline V gene, CDR1 is LGHNA and CDR2 is YNFKEQ. V gave up 4 bases and J gave up 5 bases, with 11 bases separating them. The CDR3 extends over 13 amino acids. CDR3 residues: CASSRRERTEAFF. The CDR3 DNA reads TGTGCCAGCAGCCGCAGGGAGCGGACTGAAGCTTTCTTT.

This clonotype was counted at least ten times. Germline is not matched at one junction end, which may reflect a read error. V and J are TRBV5-1 and TRBJ2-1; no reliable D call. The germline gives CDR1 SGHRS, CDR2 YFSETQ. The CDR3 is 13 amino acids. The CDR3 DNA reads TGCGCCAGCAGCTTGGTCAGCTACAATGGGCAGTTCTTC. Translating it yields CASSLVSYNGQFF. The full variable domain, its missing parts supplied by reference TRBV5-1 and TRBJ2-1, is KAGVTQTPRYLIKTRGQQVTLSCSPISGHRSVSWYQQTPGQGLQFLFEYFSETQRNKGNFPGRFSGRQFSNSRSEMNVSTLELGDSALYLCASSLVSYNGQFFGPGTRLTVL.

By frequency in the sample, this clonotype is medium-sized. This chain joins TRBV5-1 and TRBJ1-2; 7 bases are a match to TRBD1. Trimming took 3 bases from V and 4 from J; bases not matched to a gene: 6. Germline CDR1 is SGHRS and CDR2 is YFSETQ. This CDR3 has 14 residues. The CDR3 is CASSSTDRTYGYTF. In nucleotides, the CDR3 is TGCGCCAGCAGCTCGACGGACAGGACCTATGGCTACACCTTC.

This clonotype is deemed medium-sized. The V gene is TRBV7-9, the J gene TRBJ1-1; TRBD1 might be the D (6 bases). Germline V gene sequence: CDR1 SEHNR, CDR2 FQNEAQ (reference sequence). V was trimmed by 5 bases and J by 0 bases, leaving 22 bases between them. There are 18 residues in the CDR3. CDR3: CASSQRTKGVGLNTEAFF. The CDR3 coding sequence is TGTGCCAGCAGCCAGCGGACAAAGGGGGTCGGATTGAACACTGAAGCTTTCTTT. The full variable domain, rest sourced from reference TRBV7-9 and TRBJ1-1, is DTGVSQNPRHKITKRGQNVTFRCDPISEHNRLYWYRQTLGQGPEFLTYFQNEAQLEKSRLLSDRFSAERPKGSFSTLEIQRTEQGDSAMYLCASSQRTKGVGLNTEAFFGQGTRLTVV.

In this sample, this clonotype turned up a few times. The gene calls are TRBV7-3 and TRBJ1-2; D not resolved. V lost 5 bases and J 0 bases, leaving 25 bases between the germline ends. The germline gives CDR1 SGHTA, CDR2 FQGTGA. CDR3 length: 19 residues. The CDR3 is CASSTGPDSGATSNYGYTF. The DNA of the CDR3 is TGTGCCAGCAGCACCGGTCCTGACTCCGGTGCCACCTCTAACTATGGCTACACCTTC.

This clonotype occurred a few times. The rearrangement links TRBV12-3 or TRBV12-4 to TRBJ2-1; 8 bases fit TRBD1. This CDR3 is built from 14 residues. Germline trimming cut 6 bases from V and 8 bases from J; bases unmatched to any gene: 9. The CDR3 DNA follows: TGTGCCAGCAGCCGGGACAGGCTAGAGGATGAGCAGTTCTTC. It codes for CASSRDRLEDEQFF.

This clonotype is categorized as medium-sized. V and J are TRBV4-1 and TRBJ1-3; 9 bases map to TRBD1. CDR3 length: 17 amino acids. The ends lost 4 bases at V and 1 base at J; junction bases unmatched: 8. Per the germline V gene, CDR1 is MGHRA and CDR2 is YSYEKL. The CDR3 reads CASSLSDGTGSGNTIYF. The CDR3 DNA follows: TGCGCCAGCAGCCTCTCCGACGGGACAGGGTCTGGAAACACCATATATTTT.

V and J are TRBV7-2 and TRBJ1-2; D is undetermined. V was pared by 6 bases and J by 4 bases, with 15 bases between. Looked up from germline, CDR1 is SGHTA and CDR2 is FQGNSA. CDR3 length: 14 amino acids. This chain's CDR3 is CASSSAAGSYGYTF. In nucleotides, the CDR3 is TGTGCCAGCAGTTCCGCCGCCGGGTCCTATGGCTACACCTTC.

This clonotype was picked up many times. V usage is TRBV6-5 and J usage is TRBJ1-4, with D tentatively TRBD1 (6 bases). Trimming pared 4 bases from V and 4 bases from J, leaving 13 bases between. Germline V gives CDR1 MNHEY, CDR2 SVGAGI. The CDR3 extends over 15 amino acids. The CDR3 protein is CASSSRGGYNEKLFF. The CDR3 DNA follows: TGTGCCAGCAGTTCCCGAGGGGGATATAATGAAAAACTGTTTTTT.

The V gene is TRBV20-1, the J gene TRBJ2-2, with 10 bases lining up with TRBD2. The CDR3 is made up of 13 amino acids. The V segment lost 8 bases and the J segment 4 bases; nucleotides outside the gene matches: 4. Germline V lookup: CDR1 DFQATT, CDR2 SNEGSKA (reference sequence). The CDR3 sequence: CSCSGGATGELFF. DNA for the CDR3: TGCAGTTGCAGCGGGGGGGCCACCGGGGAGCTGTTTTTT.

A few counts support this clonotype. V is TRBV11-1 and J is TRBJ2-5; D unresolved. The CDR3 spans 15 residues. From germline, CDR1 is SGHAT and CDR2 FQDESV (reference sequence). V was cut by 3 bases and J by 2 bases, with 13 bases left in between. The CDR3, as DNA: TGTGCCAGCAGCTTCGCGGCAACGCGTCAAGAGACCCAGTACTTC. Translation: CASSFAATRQETQYF.

As concerns this clonotype: Since no conserved phenylalanine or tryptophan closes the CDR3, a read error is the likely cause. This chain connects TRBV10-3 to TRBJ2-7; TRBD2 matches 7 bases. Per the germline V gene, CDR1 is ENHRY and CDR2 is SYGVKD. CDR3 length: 15 amino acids. V shed 2 bases, J shed 2 bases, and the junction held 6 bases outside the gene matches. This CDR3 is CAISEPGLVPYEQYS. The CDR3 DNA is TGTGCCATCAGTGAGCCAGGACTAGTTCCCTACGAGCAGTACTCC.

This clonotype was seen ten or more times. This chain connects TRBV29-1 to TRBJ1-2; possible D gene TRBD1, 5 bases. V gave up 3 bases and J gave up 5 bases, with 16 bases separating them. Germline lookup yields CDR1 SQVTM and CDR2 ANQGSEA. The CDR3 is 14 residues long. CDR3 protein: CSVEYRTPVYGYTF. CDR3 coding DNA: TGCAGCGTTGAGTACCGGACACCGGTATATGGCTACACCTTC.

There are a few counts of this clonotype. The junction shows a germline mismatch at one end, possibly a read error. CDR3 sequence (DNA): TGTGCCAGCAGTTATCAGGGACAGTCACACTTC. Protein: CASSYQGQSHF. This chain connects TRBV28 to TRBJ2-7, with 7 bases aligning to TRBD1. The germline V gene has CDR1 MDHEN and CDR2 SYDVKM. The length of the CDR3 is 11 residues.

This clonotype was detected a few times. V is TRBV7-2 and J is TRBJ2-2; 9 bases align to TRBD2. Germline CDR1 is SGHTA and CDR2 is FQGNSA. The length of the CDR3 is 16 residues. V lost 4 bases to trimming and J lost 1 base; unmatched junction nucleotides: 4. The CDR3: CASSSRLAVNTGELFF. DNA for the CDR3: TGTGCCAGCAGCTCCCGACTAGCGGTGAACACCGGGGAGCTGTTTTTT.

Ten or more counts support this clonotype. The rearrangement links TRBV20-1 to TRBJ1-3; D may be TRBD1 (6 bases). Trimming stripped 5 bases from V and 2 bases from J, with 13 bases between. The CDR3 totals 14 residues. The germline V gene has CDR1 DFQATT and CDR2 SNEGSKA (reference sequence). Here the CDR3 reads CSAGGGRAGNTIYF. The CDR3 DNA reads as TGCAGTGCTGGGGGCGGCAGAGCTGGAAACACCATATATTTT.

The chain is built from TRBV2 and TRBJ2-7; 12 bases fit TRBD1. CDR3 length: 17 amino acids. Per germline, CDR1 SNHLY and CDR2 FYNNEI. Germline trimming cut 8 bases from V and 6 bases from J; bases unmatched to any gene: 17. Written as DNA, the CDR3 is TGTGCCAGCGTTTTTTATTATCTGGGACAGGGGGCAGGCGAGCAGTACTTC. It translates to CASVFYYLGQGAGEQYF.

In this sample, this clonotype turned up many times. The DNA for the CDR3 is TGTGCCAGCAGTCCGAGTCAGGGGCAGAACACTGAAGCTTTCTTT. Its protein product is CASSPSQGQNTEAFF. The chain recombines TRBV6-1 with TRBJ1-1; possible D gene TRBD1, 6 bases. The CDR3 extends over 15 amino acids. Germline assignment: CDR1 MNHNS and CDR2 SASEGT. Trimming cost V 5 bases and J 1 base, with 14 bases left between them.

There are many counts of this clonotype. The rearrangement links TRBV12-3 or TRBV12-4 to TRBJ2-7; D is perhaps TRBD1 (6 bases). The CDR3 is made up of 15 amino acids. Trimming took 6 bases from V and 2 from J, leaving 17 bases between them. The CDR3 DNA is TGTGCCAGCAGCCCCGCCGGGACATTAACCTACGAGCAGTACTTC. This sequence encodes CASSPAGTLTYEQYF.